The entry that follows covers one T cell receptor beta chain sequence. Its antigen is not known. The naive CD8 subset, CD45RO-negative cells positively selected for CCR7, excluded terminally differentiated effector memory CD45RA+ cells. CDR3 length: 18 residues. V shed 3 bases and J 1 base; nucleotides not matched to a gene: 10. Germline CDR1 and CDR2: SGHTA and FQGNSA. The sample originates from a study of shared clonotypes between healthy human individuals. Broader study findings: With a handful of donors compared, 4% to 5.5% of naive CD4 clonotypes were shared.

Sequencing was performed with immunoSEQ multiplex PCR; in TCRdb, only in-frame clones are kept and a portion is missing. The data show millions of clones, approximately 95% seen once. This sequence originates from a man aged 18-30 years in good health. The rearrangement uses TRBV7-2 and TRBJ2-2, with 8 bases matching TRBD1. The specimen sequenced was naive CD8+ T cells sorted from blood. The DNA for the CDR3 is TGTGCCAGCAGCTTCCCGACAGGGGAGGCCCTGAACACCGGGGAGCTGTTTTTT. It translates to CASSFPTGEALNTGELFF. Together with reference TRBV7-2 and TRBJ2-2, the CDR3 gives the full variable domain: GAGVSQSPSNKVTEKGKDVELRCDPISGHTALYWYRQSLGQGLEFLIYFQGNSAPDKSGLPSDRFSAERTGGSVSTLTIQRTQQEDSAVYLCASSFPTGEALNTGELFFGEGSRLTVL.